These 7 T cell receptor beta chains were all obtained from the same sample, sequenced in a study of blood T cell repertoires in COVID-19. Produced via immunoSEQ multiplex PCR; TCRdb's table is partial and in-frame only. The sample contains about 110,000 clones, 80% to 90% of which appear only once. Sequenced input: peripheral blood. The source is a human donor in a cohort sampled during active COVID-19.

The chain uses TRBV16 and TRBJ1-1; no clear D. The CDR3 contains 17 residues. The germline V and J ends were trimmed by 4 bases and 2 bases, with 20 bases remaining between them. In germline, CDR1 is KGHSY, CDR2 FQNENV. As DNA, the CDR3 is TGTGCCAGCAGCCCTCCCTCAGCCCAGGCCCGAAACACTGAAGCTTTCTTT. Its protein product is CASSPPSAQARNTEAFF.

The CDR3 loop reads CASSRTGAQGETQYF. CDR3 DNA sequence: TGTGCCAGCAGCCGCACAGGGGCCCAGGGAGAGACCCAGTACTTC. V and J are TRBV3-1 (or the pseudogene TRBV3-2) and TRBJ2-5; 7 positions agree with TRBD1. CDR1 and CDR2 from the germline V gene are LGHDT and YNNKEL (reference sequence). The CDR3 is made up of 15 amino acids. The V gene end was trimmed by 4 bases and the J gene end by 4 bases; junction bases not matched to a gene: 9.

CDR3 sequence: CAWSVLAGNEQFF. The CDR3 coding sequence is TGTGCCTGGAGTGTACTAGCGGGAAATGAGCAGTTCTTC. This chain connects TRBV30 to TRBJ2-1; TRBD2 matches at 10 bases. This CDR3 region has 13 residues. Germline V lookup: CDR1 GTSNPN, CDR2 SVGIG (reference sequence). Trimming at V came to 0 bases and at J to 7 bases, leaving 0 bases not matched to a gene.

The chain combines TRBV28 with TRBJ1-2; 8 nucleotides match TRBD1. J lost 5 bases, V lost 7 bases, and 18 bases had no gene match. The CDR3 contains 17 residues. The germline V gene encodes CDR1 MDHEN and CDR2 SYDVKM. CDR3 bases: TGTGCCAGCATCCATGGCGACGGACAGGGACCCCATTATGGCTACACCTTC. Its translation: CASIHGDGQGPHYGYTF.

The gene calls are TRBV13 and TRBJ2-1, with D perhaps matching TRBD2 (6 bases). The CDR3 contains 17 residues. Trimming took off 0 bases at V and 2 bases at J, with 14 bases between the two ends. Germline-derived CDR1 and CDR2 are PRHDT and FYEKMQ (reference sequence). This CDR3 is CASSLGRGGGAYNEQFF. In DNA, the CDR3 is TGTGCCAGCAGCTTAGGCCGTGGGGGAGGTGCCTACAATGAGCAGTTCTTC.

The rearrangement uses TRBV6-1 and TRBJ1-3; 7 bases agree with TRBD1. CDR1 and CDR2 from the germline V gene are MNHNS and SASEGT. CDR3 length: 16 residues. V trimming: 1 base; J trimming: 0 bases; junction bases outside the gene matches: 3. CDR3 residues: CASSEGRGASGNTIYF. For the CDR3, the DNA is TGTGCCAGCAGTGAAGGCAGGGGGGCCTCTGGAAACACCATATATTTT.

This clone was detected only once. Other nucleotide sequences from this sample produce the same CDR3. The chain is built from TRBV3-1 (or the pseudogene TRBV3-2) and TRBJ1-4; 7 positions match TRBD1. Germline loops: CDR1 LGHDT, CDR2 YNNKEL (reference sequence). Trimming took 3 bases from V and 2 from J; bases not matched to a gene: 3. This CDR3 spans 15 amino acids. The CDR3 bases are TGTGCCAGCAGCCAGCAGACAGGGACTAATGAAAAACTGTTTTTT. Residues: CASSQQTGTNEKLFF.